These 13 T cell receptor beta chains originate from one sample sequenced in a study of lymphopenia after photon versus proton radiotherapy. TCRdb's table, derived via immunoSEQ multiplex PCR, lists solely in-frame clones and lacks some. The data show about 20,000 clones, with 80% to 95% seen just once and 7.5% to 9.5% held by the top ten. The input for sequencing was peripheral blood, taken from a patient treated with proton-based radiotherapy. Receptors were obtained from a woman in her 70s with pancreatic cancer. Some clones in this sample may be carry-over from other donors' samples.

This sequence joins TRBV28 and TRBJ2-2; a weak D match, TRBD2 (7 bases). Germline loops: CDR1 MDHEN, CDR2 SYDVKM. V was pared by 6 bases and J by 3 bases, with 14 bases between. This CDR3 has 15 residues. CDR3 sequence: CASRDQGRDTGELFF. The CDR3 DNA follows: TGTGCCAGCAGAGATCAGGGGAGGGACACCGGGGAGCTGTTTTTT.

The chain is built from TRBV5-8 and TRBJ2-7; D might be TRBD1 (6 bases). The CDR3 has 15 amino acids. V lost 0 bases to trimming and J lost 0 bases, with 10 bases between them. Per the germline V gene, CDR1 is SGHTS and CDR2 is YDEGEE. The CDR3: CASSLGRDNSYEQYF. CDR3 sequence (DNA): TGTGCCAGCAGCTTGGGTCGGGACAACTCCTACGAGCAGTACTTC. Full variable domain (outside the CDR3, taken from reference TRBV5-8 and TRBJ2-7): EAGVTQSPTHLIKTRGQQATLRCSPISGHTSVYWYQQALGLGLQFLLWYDEGEERNRGNFPPRFSGRQFPNYSSELNVNALELEDSALYLCASSLGRDNSYEQYFGPGTRLTVT.

The J gene is TRBJ1-2, the V gene TRBV14; 8 nucleotides line up with TRBD1. The V segment lost 0 bases and the J segment 2 bases; nucleotides outside the gene matches: 11. In germline, CDR1 is SGHDN, CDR2 FVKESK. The CDR3 totals 18 residues. In nucleotides, the CDR3 is TGTGCCAGCAGCCAAGATCCTTGGACTACAGGGGGAAACTATGGCTACACCTTC. It codes for CASSQDPWTTGGNYGYTF.

The chain combines TRBV6-6 with TRBJ2-7; tentatively, D is TRBD1 (6 bases). Trimming shortened V by 6 bases and J by 3 bases, and 15 bases separated the two germline ends. This CDR3 is built from 14 residues. Germline CDR1 is MNHNY and CDR2 is SVGAGI (reference sequence). The CDR3 DNA follows: TGTGCCAGCAGCTCCACAGGACAGAACTACGAGCAGTACTTC. It is translated as CASSSTGQNYEQYF.

The chain combines TRBV5-1 with TRBJ1-1; tentative D call: TRBD1 (5 bases). This CDR3 is 15 amino acids long. Looked up from germline, CDR1 is SGHRS and CDR2 is YFSETQ. Trimming pared 2 bases from V and 1 base from J, leaving 12 bases between. The CDR3 reads CASSLRGQQNTEAFF. The DNA for the CDR3 is TGCGCCAGCAGCTTACGTGGACAACAGAACACTGAAGCTTTCTTT.

The gene calls are TRBV5-5 and TRBJ1-4; no firm D call. Deletions cut 0 bases from V and 0 bases from J, with 9 bases between. The germline CDR1 and CDR2 sequences are SGHKS and YYEKEE (reference sequence). CDR3 size: 16 residues. DNA for the CDR3: TGTGCCAGCAGCTTGGCACCCACGTCAACTAATGAAAAACTGTTTTTT. Translated, it gives CASSLAPTSTNEKLFF.

The V and J genes are TRBV27 and TRBJ2-6, with D hard to call. Germline values: CDR1 MNHEY, CDR2 SMNVEV (reference sequence). The V gene lost 7 bases and the J gene lost 2 bases, with 9 bases spanning the gap. The CDR3 is 14 amino acids. In DNA form, the CDR3 reads TGTGCCAGCACCCCAAGAACTGGGGCCAACGTCCTGACTTTC. Protein product: CASTPRTGANVLTF.

This sequence joins TRBV28 and TRBJ2-5, with D perhaps being TRBD1 or TRBD2 (5 bases each). Trimming pared 2 bases from V and 1 base from J, leaving 8 bases between. Germline CDR1 is MDHEN and CDR2 is SYDVKM. The CDR3 spans 14 residues. CDR3 sequence reads: CASSLGGVQETQYF. As DNA, the CDR3 is TGTGCCAGCAGTTTAGGGGGAGTCCAAGAGACCCAGTACTTC.

This chain uses TRBV5-1 with TRBJ2-5; 10 positions agree with TRBD2. Germline V gene lookup returns CDR1 SGHRS and CDR2 YFSETQ. V gave up 0 bases and J gave up 1 base; unmatched junction bases: 3. This CDR3 contains 16 residues. The CDR3 DNA is TGCGCCAGCAGCTTGGCCCCTAGCGGGAGCCAAGAGACCCAGTACTTC. Protein: CASSLAPSGSQETQYF. Filled out from reference TRBV5-1 and TRBJ2-5, the complete variable domain reads KAGVTQTPRYLIKTRGQQVTLSCSPISGHRSVSWYQQTPGQGLQFLFEYFSETQRNKGNFPGRFSGRQFSNSRSEMNVSTLELGDSALYLCASSLAPSGSQETQYFGPGTRLLVL.

This chain links TRBV28 with TRBJ1-5; D is perhaps TRBD1 (6 bases). The CDR3 sequence is 16 residues long. V gave up 3 bases and J gave up 4 bases, with 16 bases separating them. CDR1 and CDR2 (germline): MDHEN, SYDVKM. The CDR3 DNA reads as TGTGCCAGCAGTTTTGCGGGGCAGGGGCTGAATCAGCCCCAGCATTTT. Translated, it gives CASSFAGQGLNQPQHF.

The chain carries TRBV6-5 and TRBJ1-5, with 8 bases that match TRBD1. The V gene's germline CDR1 is MNHEY and CDR2 SVGAGI. This CDR3 has 15 amino acids. After removal of 4 bases from V and 6 bases from J, the junction contained 8 bases not matched to a gene. The CDR3 protein is CASSSTGTGGQPQHF. The CDR3, as DNA: TGTGCCAGCAGTTCCACAGGGACAGGTGGTCAGCCCCAGCATTTT.

This rearrangement joins TRBV4-2 to TRBJ1-5; no clear D. The CDR3 is made up of 15 amino acids. Trimming cost V 0 bases and J 0 bases, with 6 bases left between them. Germline CDR1 is LGHNA and CDR2 is YNFKEQ. The CDR3, as DNA: TGTGCCAGCAGCCAAGACGAGGGTAGCAATCAGCCCCAGCATTTT. Protein sequence: CASSQDEGSNQPQHF.

The rearrangement links TRBV5-5 to TRBJ1-5; 7 nucleotides agree with TRBD1. V shed 2 bases and J 3 bases; nucleotides not matched to a gene: 2. Germline CDR1 is SGHKS and CDR2 is YYEKEE (reference sequence). The CDR3 contains 14 residues. Written as DNA, the CDR3 is TGTGCCAGCAGCTTTGGACAGGTCAATCAGCCCCAGCATTTT. It codes for CASSFGQVNQPQHF. Variable domain in full (rest from reference TRBV5-5 and TRBJ1-5): DAGVTQSPTHLIKTRGQQVTLRCSPISGHKSVSWYQQVLGQGPQFIFQYYEKEERGRGNFPDRFSARQFPNYSSELNVNALLLGDSALYLCASSFGQVNQPQHFGDGTRLSIL.